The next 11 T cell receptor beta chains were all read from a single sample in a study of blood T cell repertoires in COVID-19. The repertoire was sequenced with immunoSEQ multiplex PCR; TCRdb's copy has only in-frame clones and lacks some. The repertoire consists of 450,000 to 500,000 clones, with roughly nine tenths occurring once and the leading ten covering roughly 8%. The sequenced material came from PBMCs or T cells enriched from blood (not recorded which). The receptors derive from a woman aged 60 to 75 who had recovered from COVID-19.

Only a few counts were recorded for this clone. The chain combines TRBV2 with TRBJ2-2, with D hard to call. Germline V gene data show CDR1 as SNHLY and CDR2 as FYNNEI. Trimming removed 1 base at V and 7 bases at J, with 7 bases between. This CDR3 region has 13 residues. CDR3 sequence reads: CASSEGGNGELFF. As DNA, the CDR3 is TGTGCCAGCAGTGAAGGCGGCAACGGGGAGCTGTTTTTT.

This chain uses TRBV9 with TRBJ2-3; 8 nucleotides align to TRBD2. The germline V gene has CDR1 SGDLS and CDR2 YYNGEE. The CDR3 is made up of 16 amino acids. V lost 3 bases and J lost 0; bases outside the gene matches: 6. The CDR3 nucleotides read TGTGCCAGCAGCGAAAGCGGGGGTGCTAGCACAGATACGCAGTATTTT. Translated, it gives CASSESGGASTDTQYF.

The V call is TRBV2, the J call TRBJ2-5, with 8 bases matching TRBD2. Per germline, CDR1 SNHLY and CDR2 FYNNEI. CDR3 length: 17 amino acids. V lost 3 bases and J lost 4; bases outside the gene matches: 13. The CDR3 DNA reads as TGTGCCAGCAGTGAGAAGGGACTAGGGTTGGTATTAGAGACCCAGTACTTC. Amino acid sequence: CASSEKGLGLVLETQYF.

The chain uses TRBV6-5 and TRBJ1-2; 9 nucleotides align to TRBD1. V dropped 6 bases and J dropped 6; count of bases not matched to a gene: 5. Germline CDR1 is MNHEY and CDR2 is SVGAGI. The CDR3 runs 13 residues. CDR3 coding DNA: TGTGCCAGCAGGGGGACAGGGAAGGATGGCTACACCTTC. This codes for CASRGTGKDGYTF.

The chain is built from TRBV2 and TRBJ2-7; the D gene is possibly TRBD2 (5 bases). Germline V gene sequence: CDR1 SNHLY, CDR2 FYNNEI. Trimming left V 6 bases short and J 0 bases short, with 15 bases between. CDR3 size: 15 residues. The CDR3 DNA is TGTGCCAGCAGCCAAGGGCTAGCTGGCTCCTACGAGCAGTACTTC. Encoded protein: CASSQGLAGSYEQYF.

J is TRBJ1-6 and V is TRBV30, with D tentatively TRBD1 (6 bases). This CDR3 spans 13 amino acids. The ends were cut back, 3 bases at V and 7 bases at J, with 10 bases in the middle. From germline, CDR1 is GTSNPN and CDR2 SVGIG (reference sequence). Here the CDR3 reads CAWRGTRNSPLHF. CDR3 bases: TGTGCCTGGAGGGGGACACGCAATTCACCCCTCCACTTT.

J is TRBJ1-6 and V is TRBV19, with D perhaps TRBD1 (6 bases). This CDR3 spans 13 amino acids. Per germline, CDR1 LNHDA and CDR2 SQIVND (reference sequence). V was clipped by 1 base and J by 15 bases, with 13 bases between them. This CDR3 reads CASSIVGTPLLHF. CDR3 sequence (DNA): TGTGCCAGTAGTATAGTTGGGACACCCCTCCTCCACTTT.

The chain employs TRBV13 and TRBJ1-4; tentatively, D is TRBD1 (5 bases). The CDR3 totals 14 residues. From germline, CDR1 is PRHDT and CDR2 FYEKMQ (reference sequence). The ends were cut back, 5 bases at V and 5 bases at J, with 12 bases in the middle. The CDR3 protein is CASSPPGLNEKLFF. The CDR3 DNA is TGTGCCAGCAGCCCTCCAGGGCTAAATGAAAAACTGTTTTTT.

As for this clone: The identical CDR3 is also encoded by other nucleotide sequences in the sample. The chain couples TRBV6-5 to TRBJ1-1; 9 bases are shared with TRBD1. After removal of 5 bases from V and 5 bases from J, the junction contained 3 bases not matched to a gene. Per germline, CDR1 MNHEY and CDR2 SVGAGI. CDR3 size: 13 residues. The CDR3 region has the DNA TGTGCCAGCAGTCAGACAGGGGGGACTGAAGCTTTCTTT. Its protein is CASSQTGGTEAFF.

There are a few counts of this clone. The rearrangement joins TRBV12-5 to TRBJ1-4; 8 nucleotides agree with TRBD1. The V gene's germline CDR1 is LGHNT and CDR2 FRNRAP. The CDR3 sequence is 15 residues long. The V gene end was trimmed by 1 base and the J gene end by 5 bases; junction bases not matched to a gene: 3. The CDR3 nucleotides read TGTGCTAGTGGTTTGGGACAGGGGAGGAATGAAAAACTGTTTTTT. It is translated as CASGLGQGRNEKLFF.

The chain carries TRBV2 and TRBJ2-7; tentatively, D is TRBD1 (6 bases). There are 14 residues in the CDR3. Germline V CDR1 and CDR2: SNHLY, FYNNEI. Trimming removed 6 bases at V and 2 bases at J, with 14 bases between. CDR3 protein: CASRRAGVTYEQYF. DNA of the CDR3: TGTGCCAGCAGGAGGGCAGGGGTCACCTACGAGCAGTACTTC.